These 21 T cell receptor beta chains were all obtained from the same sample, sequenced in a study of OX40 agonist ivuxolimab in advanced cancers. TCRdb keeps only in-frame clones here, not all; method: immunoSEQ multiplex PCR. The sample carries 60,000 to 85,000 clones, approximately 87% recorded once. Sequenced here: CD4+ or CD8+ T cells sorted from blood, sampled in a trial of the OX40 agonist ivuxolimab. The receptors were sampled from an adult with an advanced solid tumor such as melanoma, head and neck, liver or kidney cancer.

In DNA, the CDR3 is TGTGCCAGCTCACTTTCAGGGGGCACTAACACTGAAGCTTTCTTT. This codes for CASSLSGGTNTEAFF. The rearrangement uses TRBV18 and TRBJ1-1; 8 bases match TRBD1. The V and J ends lost 4 bases and 2 bases, in that order; junction bases with no gene match: 6. CDR3 length: 15 amino acids. The germline CDR1 and CDR2 sequences are KGHSH and LQKENI.

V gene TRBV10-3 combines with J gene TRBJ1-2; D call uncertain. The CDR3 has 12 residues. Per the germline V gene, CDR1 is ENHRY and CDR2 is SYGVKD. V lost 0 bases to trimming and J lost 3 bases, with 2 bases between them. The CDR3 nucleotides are TGTGCCATCAGTGAGTCGGACTATGGCTACACCTTC. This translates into CAISESDYGYTF.

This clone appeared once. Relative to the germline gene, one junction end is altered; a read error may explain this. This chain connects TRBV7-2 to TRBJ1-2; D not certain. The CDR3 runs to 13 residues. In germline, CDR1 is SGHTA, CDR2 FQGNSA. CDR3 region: CAGSFSANYGYTF. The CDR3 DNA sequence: TGTGCCGGCAGCTTTTCCGCTAACTATGGCTACACCTTC.

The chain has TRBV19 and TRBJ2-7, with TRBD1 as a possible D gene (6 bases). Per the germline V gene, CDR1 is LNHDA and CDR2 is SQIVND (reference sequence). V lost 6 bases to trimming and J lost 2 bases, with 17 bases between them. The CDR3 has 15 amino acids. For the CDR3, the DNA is TGTGCCAGTAGACTTACCCGGGACACTACCTACGAGCAGTACTTC. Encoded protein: CASRLTRDTTYEQYF.

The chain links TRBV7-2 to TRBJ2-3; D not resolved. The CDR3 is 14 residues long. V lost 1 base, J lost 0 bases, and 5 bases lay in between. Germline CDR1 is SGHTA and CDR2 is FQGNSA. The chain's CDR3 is CASSLDPSTDTQYF. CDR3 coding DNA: TGTGCCAGCAGCTTAGACCCTAGCACAGATACGCAGTATTTT. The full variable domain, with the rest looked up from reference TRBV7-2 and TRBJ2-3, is GAGVSQSPSNKVTEKGKDVELRCDPISGHTALYWYRQSLGQGLEFLIYFQGNSAPDKSGLPSDRFSAERTGGSVSTLTIQRTQQEDSAVYLCASSLDPSTDTQYFGPGTRLTVL.

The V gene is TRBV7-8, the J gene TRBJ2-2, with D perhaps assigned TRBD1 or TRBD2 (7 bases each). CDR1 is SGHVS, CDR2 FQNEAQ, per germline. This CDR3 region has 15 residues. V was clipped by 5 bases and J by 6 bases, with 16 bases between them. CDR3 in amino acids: CASSPRGGRPGELFF. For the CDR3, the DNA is TGTGCCAGCAGCCCCAGGGGGGGGCGACCCGGGGAGCTGTTTTTT.

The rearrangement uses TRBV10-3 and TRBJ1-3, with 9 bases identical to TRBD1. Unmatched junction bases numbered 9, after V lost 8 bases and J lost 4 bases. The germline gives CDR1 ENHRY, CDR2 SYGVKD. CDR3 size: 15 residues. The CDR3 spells CAISPQGAGGNTIYF. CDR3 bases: TGTGCCATCTCCCCACAGGGGGCAGGAGGAAACACCATATATTTT.

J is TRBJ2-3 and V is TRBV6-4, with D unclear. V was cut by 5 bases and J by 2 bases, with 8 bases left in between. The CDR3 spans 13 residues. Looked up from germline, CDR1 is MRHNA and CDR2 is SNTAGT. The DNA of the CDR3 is TGTGCCAGCAGTCTGGGTTCCACAGATACGCAGTATTTT. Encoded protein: CASSLGSTDTQYF.

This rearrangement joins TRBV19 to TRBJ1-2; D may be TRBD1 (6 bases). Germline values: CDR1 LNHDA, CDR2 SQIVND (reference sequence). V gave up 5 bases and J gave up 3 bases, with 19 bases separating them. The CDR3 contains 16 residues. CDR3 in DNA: TGTGCCAGTAGTTTCACCACCACGGGACACTACTATGGCTACACCTTC. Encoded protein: CASSFTTTGHYYGYTF.

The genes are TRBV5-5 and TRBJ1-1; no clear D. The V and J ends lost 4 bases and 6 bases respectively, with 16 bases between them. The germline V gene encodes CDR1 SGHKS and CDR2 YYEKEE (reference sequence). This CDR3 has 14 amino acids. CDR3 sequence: CASSLYLGGAEAFF. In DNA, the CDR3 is TGTGCCAGCAGCCTATACCTGGGAGGCGCTGAAGCTTTCTTT. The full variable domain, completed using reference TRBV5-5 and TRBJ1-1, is DAGVTQSPTHLIKTRGQQVTLRCSPISGHKSVSWYQQVLGQGPQFIFQYYEKEERGRGNFPDRFSARQFPNYSSELNVNALLLGDSALYLCASSLYLGGAEAFFGQGTRLTVV.

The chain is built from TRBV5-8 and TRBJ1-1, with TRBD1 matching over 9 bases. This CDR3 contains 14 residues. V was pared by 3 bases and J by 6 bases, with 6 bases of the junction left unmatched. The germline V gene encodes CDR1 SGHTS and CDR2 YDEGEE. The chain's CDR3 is CASSYRGRGAEAFF. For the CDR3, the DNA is TGTGCCAGCAGCTACAGGGGGCGCGGGGCTGAAGCTTTCTTT.

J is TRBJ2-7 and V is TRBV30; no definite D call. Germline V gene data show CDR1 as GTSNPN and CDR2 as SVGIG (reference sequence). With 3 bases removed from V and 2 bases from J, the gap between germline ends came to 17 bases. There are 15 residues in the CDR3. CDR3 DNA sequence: TGTGCCTGGAGCTCCAACCAAGTCCTCACCTACGAGCAGTACTTC. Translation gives CAWSSNQVLTYEQYF.

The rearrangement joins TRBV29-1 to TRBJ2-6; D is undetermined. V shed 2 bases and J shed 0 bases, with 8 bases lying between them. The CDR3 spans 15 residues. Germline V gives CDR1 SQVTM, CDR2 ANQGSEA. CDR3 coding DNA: TGCAGCGTTGAACTGGGAAGCTCTGGGGCCAACGTCCTGACTTTC. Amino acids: CSVELGSSGANVLTF.

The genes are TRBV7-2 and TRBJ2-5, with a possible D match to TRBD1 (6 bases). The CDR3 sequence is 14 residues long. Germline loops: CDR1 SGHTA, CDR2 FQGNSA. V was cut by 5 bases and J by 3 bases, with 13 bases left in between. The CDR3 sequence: CASSQDSGEETQYF. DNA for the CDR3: TGTGCCAGCAGCCAGGACAGTGGAGAAGAGACCCAGTACTTC.

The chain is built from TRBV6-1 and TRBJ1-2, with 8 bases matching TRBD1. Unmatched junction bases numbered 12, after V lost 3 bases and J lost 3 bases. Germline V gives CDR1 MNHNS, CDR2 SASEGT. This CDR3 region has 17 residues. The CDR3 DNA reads TGTGCCAGCAGTGAGGGGCAGGGGGCCGTCCGTGACTATGGCTACACCTTC. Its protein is CASSEGQGAVRDYGYTF.

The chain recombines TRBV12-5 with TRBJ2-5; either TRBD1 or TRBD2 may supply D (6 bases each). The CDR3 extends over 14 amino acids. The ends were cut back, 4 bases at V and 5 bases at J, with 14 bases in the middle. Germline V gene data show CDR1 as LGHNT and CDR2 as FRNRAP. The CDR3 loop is CASGSGAPGETQYF. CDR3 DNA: TGTGCTAGTGGTTCGGGGGCCCCAGGGGAGACCCAGTACTTC.

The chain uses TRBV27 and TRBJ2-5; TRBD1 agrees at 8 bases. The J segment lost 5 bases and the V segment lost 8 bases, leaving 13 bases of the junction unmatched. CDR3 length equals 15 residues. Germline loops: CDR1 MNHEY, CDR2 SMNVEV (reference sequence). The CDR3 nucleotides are TGTGCCAGCGGGCTGAAAGGGACAGGTTGGGAGACCCAGTACTTC. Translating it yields CASGLKGTGWETQYF.

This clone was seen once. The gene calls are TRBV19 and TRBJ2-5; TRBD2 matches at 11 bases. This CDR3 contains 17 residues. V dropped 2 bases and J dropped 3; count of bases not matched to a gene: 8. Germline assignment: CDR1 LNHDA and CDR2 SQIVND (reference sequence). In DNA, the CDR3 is TGTGCCAGTAGTATAAGGTTAGCGGGAGGGCCCGAAGAGACCCAGTACTTC. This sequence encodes CASSIRLAGGPEETQYF.

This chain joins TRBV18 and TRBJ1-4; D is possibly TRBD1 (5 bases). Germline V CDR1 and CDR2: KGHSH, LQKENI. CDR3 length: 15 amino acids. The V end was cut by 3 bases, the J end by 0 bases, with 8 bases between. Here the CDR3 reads CASSPLGATNEKLFF. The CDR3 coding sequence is TGTGCCAGCTCACCCCTGGGGGCAACTAATGAAAAACTGTTTTTT. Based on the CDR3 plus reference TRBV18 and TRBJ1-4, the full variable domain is NAGVMQNPRHLVRRRGQEARLRCSPMKGHSHVYWYRQLPEEGLKFMVYLQKENIIDESGMPKERFSAEFPKEGPSILRIQQVVRGDSAAYFCASSPLGATNEKLFFGSGTQLSVL.

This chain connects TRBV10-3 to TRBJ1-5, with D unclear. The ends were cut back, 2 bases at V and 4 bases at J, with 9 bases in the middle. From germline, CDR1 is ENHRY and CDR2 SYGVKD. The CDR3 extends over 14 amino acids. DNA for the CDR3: TGTGCCATCAGTGAGGATCTGGGGAATCAGCCCCAGCATTTT. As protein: CAISEDLGNQPQHF.

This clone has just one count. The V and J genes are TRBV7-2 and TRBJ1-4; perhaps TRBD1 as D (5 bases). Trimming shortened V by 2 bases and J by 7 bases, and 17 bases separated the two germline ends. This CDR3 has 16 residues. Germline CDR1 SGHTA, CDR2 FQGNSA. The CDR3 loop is CASSLFGGGRAEKLFF. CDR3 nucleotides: TGTGCCAGCAGCTTATTTGGGGGAGGGCGGGCTGAAAAACTGTTTTTT.